The clone carrying this T cell receptor (beta chain) occurred a few times. Different DNA sequences within this sample yield the same CDR3. The CDR3 consists of 14 residues. Germline trimming cut 5 bases from V and 1 base from J; bases unmatched to any gene: 4. Germline V gene sequence: CDR1 SEHNR, CDR2 FQNEAQ (reference sequence). This sample is part of a study of technical replicates of blood from a handful of donors. The repertoire was sequenced with immunoSEQ multiplex PCR; TCRdb's copy has only in-frame clones and lacks some. The sample lists around 69,000 clones, around 97% occurring once. This chain joins TRBV7-9 and TRBJ1-1; TRBD1 aligns across 7 bases. The TCR originated in a human donor in good health. The specimen was T cells isolated from PBMCs. CDR3 DNA: TGTGCCAGCAGCCCCAGGACAGGGAACACTGAAGCTTTCTTT. Amino acid sequence: CASSPRTGNTEAFF.